The text below deals with one T cell receptor beta chain. The antigen remains unidentified. This sample is part of a study of cytomegalovirus exposure and HLA in healthy donors. 60 Vbeta and 13 Jbeta primers were used in PCR. Clones were read by immunoSEQ multiplex PCR, and TCRdb kept only the in-frame ones, dropping some. Its table lists 150,000 to 200,000 clones. Unmatched junction bases numbered 5, after V lost 3 bases and J lost 1 base. The CDR3 runs 15 residues. Notes on the study in general: Donors were assumed by presence/absence analyses to have roughly uniform sequencing depth.

The clonotype originates from a man younger than 45 in good health and CMV-seronegative. Specimen: PBMCs. This chain links TRBV23-1 with TRBJ2-7; the match to TRBD1 covers 8 bases. TRBV23-1 is assigned to the ORF class and has an uncertain function. The chain's CDR3 is CASSHGQGISYEQYF. CDR3 nucleotides: TGCGCCAGCAGTCATGGACAGGGAATATCCTACGAGCAGTACTTC.